This TCR beta chain emerged from a study of shared clonotypes between healthy human individuals (TCRdb year 2020). Background on the whole study: The cohort comprised a couple of women and a few men aged 18 to 49 years. Per donor, three plates each were used for CD4 naive and CD4 memory, two for CD8 naive, and one for CD8 memory. Blood TCR repertoires of about five healthy adults were deeply sequenced to estimate repertoire size and the extent of clonotype sharing between individuals. To increase sequencing depth and limit assay-specific biases, different laboratories used diverse techniques to prepare libraries and sequence TCR repertoires. Between about 0.94 and 8.9 billion PBMCs per donor were obtained by leukapheresis. Broader findings and caveats from the paper: Sampling was limited to blood, and TCR repertoires in tissue likely differ from TCR repertoires in blood. The small number of donors limited the genetic and exposure-history diversity represented. Across four donors, about 5.2% of naive CD4, roughly 3.3% of naive CD8, 2.3% of memory CD4, and 0.3% to 0.45% of memory CD8 clonotypes were shared. Larger estimated clonotype richness was generally found for naive subsets than for memory subsets. Even with the large sequencing depth, rarefaction of the sorted-subset datasets indicated that sequencing was incomplete. Pairwise subsampling led to the expectation that sequencing depth would affect the degree of clonotype sharing among donors. Clonotypes shared by all four sorted-subset donors showed higher generation probabilities than non-shared clonotypes.

Concerning this clone itself: Its antigen is currently not known. Nothing much larger sits one base from this clone, and base qualities are not available.

V is pruned by 3 bases and J by 2 bases, leaving 11 bases of the junction without a gene match. Including the terminal cysteine and phenylalanine, the CDR3 comprises 17 residues. Only the CDR3 DNA is retained, 51 bases long and in frame from the first base. CDR1 and CDR2 are read off the germline V gene (reference sequence) as LNHNV and YYDKDF. The donors were healthy, HIV-negative adults who had no recently reported acute infections or vaccinations. Only Caucasian adults living in Nashville, Tennessee, USA were represented among the donors. Magnetic negative selection was used to enrich CD4+ T cells, after which naive cells were positively selected on CD45RA and the negative fraction became the memory subset. Blood was obtained by leukapheresis, after which PBMCs were separated by Ficoll-Histopaque density gradient centrifugation and cryopreserved in liquid nitrogen vapor phase. Analytical flow cytometry was used to check the purity and quantity of every magnetically sorted T cell population. Genomic DNA was isolated from each sorted fraction and quantified by UV absorbance on a Nanodrop 2000c.

Using the deep immunoSEQ assay, TCR CDR3 regions were amplified from genomic DNA by multiplex PCR. For each cell subset, the extracted genomic DNA was distributed evenly across all wells of several immunoSEQ 96-well plates, and each plate served as one replicate. Each replicate PCR for sorted subsets received about 220 ng genomic DNA, equal to about 29,000 T cell genomes. The purified libraries were quantified using a Qubit 3.0 fluorometer, sized with a Bioanalyzer 2100, and then quantified again using the KAPA Library Quantification kit. Each immunoSEQ 96-well plate was sequenced on its own single-read 150-cycle Illumina NextSeq 550 flow cell. The paper's processing steps were these. Because the immunoSEQ output included only junctional sequences and no quality scores, the filtering could not be the same as the filtering used for full-length reads. To assign V/J genes and CDR3, sequences were annotated using PyIR, a Python wrapper for IgBLAST v1.9, with IMGT germline references. Reads were filtered out if the reads had weak V/J assignments (E-value above 1e-6), no CDR3, stop codons, out-of-frame junctions, or ambiguous translated residues. V3J clonotypes were defined as sequences sharing the same inferred V gene, J gene, and CDR3 amino acid sequence. The percentage overlap between two repertoires was calculated by dividing the number of shared unique clonotypes by the size of the smaller repertoire. RTK rarefaction, the Chao1 estimator, and Recon v2.1 estimates of unobserved clonotypes were used to assess repertoire richness. For all TCRbeta clonotypes obtained by the gDNA method from a few donors, generation probabilities were computed with OLGA. Not all clones reach the TCRdb copy of this immuneACCESS table, which keeps in-frame sequences only. Checked studies attribute under half of the gap to unresolved V genes and leave the rest unexplained. V and J calls and clone size come straight from that table; D and trimming were deduced from the DNA. The sample contains roughly 2.2 million clones, under 95% of them found a single time. The ten most abundant clones make up roughly 0.34% of the sample.

The V gene is TRBV15 and the J gene is TRBJ2-7; 9 of the junction bases match TRBD1. What was sequenced was naive CD4+ T cells from PBMCs. Per the publication, the cell subset or site label means: CD45RA+ positively selected. This TCR was recovered from a man aged 18-30 years in good health. Some clones in this sample may be carry-over from other donors' samples. The nucleotide sequence is TGTGCCACCAGCAGGGCCCCCTCGGGACAGGGACCCTACGAGCAGTACTTC. It translates as CATSRAPSGQGPYEQYF. Extended through the reference TRBV15 and TRBJ2-7 proteins, this CDR3 yields the full variable domain: DAMVIQNPRYQVTQFGKPVTLSCSQTLNHNVMYWYQQKSSQAPKLLFHYYDKDFNNEADTPDNFQSRRPNTSFCFLDIRSPGLGDTAMYLCATSRAPSGQGPYEQYFGPGTRLTVT.